This T cell receptor (beta chain) was recorded in a study of regulatory T cells in long-lasting Graves disease. This clonotype came up many times. Time point specified: newly diagnosed GD, antithyroid drugs for less than 3 months. PBMCs were the source of the RNA used for TCR sequencing. Combining iRepertoire HTBI primers with Arm-PCR of CDR3 regions, the authors built TCR beta libraries. TCRdb recomputed calls from the multiplex PCR reads with MiXCR, one row per CDR3 protein. Of fewer than 350,000 distinct CDR3 sequences listed, 18% are singletons. Sequencing was performed on peripheral blood mononuclear cells (PBMCs), taken at new diagnosis, from a patient treated with antithyroid drugs. The sequence came from a female donor with Graves disease.

The CDR3 nucleotides are TGTGCCAGCATGCGGACTATAAACATTCAGTACTTC. It yields the protein CASMRTINIQYF. V usage is TRBV2 and J usage is TRBJ2-4; the D gene is possibly TRBD2 (6 bases). The CDR3 has 12 amino acids. Per the germline V gene, CDR1 is SNHLY and CDR2 is FYNNEI. Between the trimmed V and J ends, which lost 7 bases and 6 bases, there was a span of 10 bases.